This record looks at one TCR beta chain sequence and its context. This record comes from a study of T cell changes during pregnancy in multiple sclerosis. TCRdb's copy holds only in-frame clones and misses some; the assay was immunoSEQ multiplex PCR. The sample has approximately 61,000 clones; 90% are singletons. Deletions cut 1 base from V and 4 bases from J, with 11 bases between. The CDR3 is 14 residues long. Germline V gene sequence: CDR1 MNHEY, CDR2 SMNVEV (reference sequence). This receptor was identified in a female donor in good health, enrolled as a control in a pregnancy study. This specimen was peripheral blood, taken in the first trimester of pregnancy. The chain employs TRBV27 and TRBJ2-7, with D possibly matching TRBD1 (5 bases). The CDR3 DNA reads as TGTGCCAGCAGTTTATTAGACAGTTATTACGAGCAGTACTTC. Translating it yields CASSLLDSYYEQYF.